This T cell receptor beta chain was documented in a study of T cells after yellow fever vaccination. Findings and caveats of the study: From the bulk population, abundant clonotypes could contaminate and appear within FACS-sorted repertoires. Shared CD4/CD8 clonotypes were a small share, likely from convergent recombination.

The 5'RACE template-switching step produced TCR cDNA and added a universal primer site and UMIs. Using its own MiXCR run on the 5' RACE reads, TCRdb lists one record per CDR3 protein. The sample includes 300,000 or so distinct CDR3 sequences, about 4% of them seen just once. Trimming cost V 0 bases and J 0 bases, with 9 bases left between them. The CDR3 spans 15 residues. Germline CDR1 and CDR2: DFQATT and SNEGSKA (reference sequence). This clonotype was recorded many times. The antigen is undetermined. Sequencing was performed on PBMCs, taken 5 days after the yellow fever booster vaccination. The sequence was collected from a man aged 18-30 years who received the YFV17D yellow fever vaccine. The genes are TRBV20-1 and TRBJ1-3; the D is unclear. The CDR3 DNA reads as TGCAGTGCTAGAGATAGCCGGAGCTCTGGAAACACCATATATTTT. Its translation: CSARDSRSSGNTIYF.